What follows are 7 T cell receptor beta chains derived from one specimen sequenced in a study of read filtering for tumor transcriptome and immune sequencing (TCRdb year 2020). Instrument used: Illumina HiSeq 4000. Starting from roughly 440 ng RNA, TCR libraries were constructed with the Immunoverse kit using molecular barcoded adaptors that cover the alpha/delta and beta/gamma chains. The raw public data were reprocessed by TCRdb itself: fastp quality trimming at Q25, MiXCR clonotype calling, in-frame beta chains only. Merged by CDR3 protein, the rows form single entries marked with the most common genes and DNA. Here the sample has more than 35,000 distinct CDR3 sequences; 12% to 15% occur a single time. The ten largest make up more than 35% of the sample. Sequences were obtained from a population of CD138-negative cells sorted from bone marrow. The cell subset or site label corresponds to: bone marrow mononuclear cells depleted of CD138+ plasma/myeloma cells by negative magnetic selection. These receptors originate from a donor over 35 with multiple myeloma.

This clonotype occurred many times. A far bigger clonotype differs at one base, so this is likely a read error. This CDR3 is CASSSQAWGSYNGQFF. CDR3 nucleotide sequence: TGTGCCAGCAGCTCACAGGCCTGGGGTTCCTACAATGGGCAGTTCTTC. This chain connects TRBV7-2 to TRBJ2-1, with D maybe TRBD1 (5 bases). The CDR3 is 16 amino acids. CDR1 and CDR2 from the germline V gene are SGHTA and FQGNSA.

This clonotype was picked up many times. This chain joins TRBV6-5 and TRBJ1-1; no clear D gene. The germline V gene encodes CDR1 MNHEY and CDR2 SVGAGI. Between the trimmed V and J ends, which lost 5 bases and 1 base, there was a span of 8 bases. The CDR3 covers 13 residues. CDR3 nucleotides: TGTGCCAGCAGTAGGGAGTGGAACACTGAAGCTTTCTTT. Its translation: CASSREWNTEAFF.

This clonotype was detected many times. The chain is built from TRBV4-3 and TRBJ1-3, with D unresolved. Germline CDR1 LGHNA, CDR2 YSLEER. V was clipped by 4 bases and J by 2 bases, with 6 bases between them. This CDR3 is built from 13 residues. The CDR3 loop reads CASSLRAGNTIYF. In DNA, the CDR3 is TGCGCCAGCAGCCTTAGGGCTGGAAACACCATATATTTT.

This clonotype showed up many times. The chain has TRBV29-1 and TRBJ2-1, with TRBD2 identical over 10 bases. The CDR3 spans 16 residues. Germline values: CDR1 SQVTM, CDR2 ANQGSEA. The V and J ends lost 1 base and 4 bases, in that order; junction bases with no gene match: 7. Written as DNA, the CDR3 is TGCAGCGTTGAAGTTGGGAGCGGGAGGGCTTACAATGAGCAGTTCTTC. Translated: CSVEVGSGRAYNEQFF.

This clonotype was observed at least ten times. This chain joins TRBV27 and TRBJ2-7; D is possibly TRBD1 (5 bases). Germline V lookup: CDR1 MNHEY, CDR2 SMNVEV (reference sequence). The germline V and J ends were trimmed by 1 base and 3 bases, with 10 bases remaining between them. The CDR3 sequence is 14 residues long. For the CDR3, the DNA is TGTGCCAGCAGTTTATTGCAGGGTAACTACGAGCAGTACTTC. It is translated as CASSLLQGNYEQYF.

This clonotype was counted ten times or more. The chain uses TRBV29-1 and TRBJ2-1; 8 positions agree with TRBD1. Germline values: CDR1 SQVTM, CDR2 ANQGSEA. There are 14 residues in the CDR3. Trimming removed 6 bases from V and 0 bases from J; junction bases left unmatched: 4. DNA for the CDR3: TGCAGCGTGGACAGGGTGAACTCCTACAATGAGCAGTTCTTC. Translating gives CSVDRVNSYNEQFF.

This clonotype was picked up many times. The CDR3 here is CASSLEAGTHEQYF. CDR3 bases: TGTGCCAGCAGCTTAGAGGCGGGTACACACGAGCAGTACTTC. The chain couples TRBV11-2 to TRBJ2-7, with a weak D call TRBD2 (5 bases). CDR1 and CDR2 (germline): SGHAT, FQNNGV. V shed 0 bases and J shed 5 bases, with 11 bases lying between them. The CDR3 consists of 14 residues.